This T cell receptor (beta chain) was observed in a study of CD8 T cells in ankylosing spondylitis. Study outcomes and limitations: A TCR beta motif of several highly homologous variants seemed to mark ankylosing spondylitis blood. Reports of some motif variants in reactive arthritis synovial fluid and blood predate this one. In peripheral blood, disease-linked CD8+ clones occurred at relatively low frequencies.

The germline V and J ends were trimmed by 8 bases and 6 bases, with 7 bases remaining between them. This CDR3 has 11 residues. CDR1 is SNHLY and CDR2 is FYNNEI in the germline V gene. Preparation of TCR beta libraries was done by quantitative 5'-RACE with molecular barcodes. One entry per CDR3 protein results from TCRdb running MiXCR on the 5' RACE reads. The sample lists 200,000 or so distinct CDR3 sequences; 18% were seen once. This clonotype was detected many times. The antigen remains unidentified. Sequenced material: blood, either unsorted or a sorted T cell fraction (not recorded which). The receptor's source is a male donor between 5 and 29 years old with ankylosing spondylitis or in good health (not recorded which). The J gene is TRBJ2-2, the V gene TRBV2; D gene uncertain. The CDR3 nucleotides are TGTGCCAGCCAAAGACCCGGGGAGCTGTTTTTT. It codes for CASQRPGELFF.